This entry lists 26 T cell receptor beta chains sequenced from one sample in a study of Graves' ophthalmopathy and Graves' hyperthyroidism (dated by TCRdb to between 2018 and 2020). The sample was run on an Illumina HiSeq 2000. For repertoire sequencing, TCR beta CDR3 regions were amplified from RNA transcripts. The first round of RT-PCR was done with HTBI primers and the Qiagen OneStep RT-PCR kit, and was followed by a second round of multiplex PCR, then size selection and purification. TCRdb cleaned the public reads at Q25 with fastp, built clones with MiXCR and kept in-frame beta chains. All rows with the same CDR3 protein become a single entry with the most common DNA and genes. The sample table lists hundreds of thousands of distinct CDR3 sequences, about 46% of them with a count of one. The ten most abundant clones make up around 43% of the sample. The sequencing sample was made of peripheral blood. These receptors were collected from an adult man with Graves' ophthalmopathy.

The chain uses TRBV24-1 and TRBJ2-5, with D possibly matching TRBD2 (5 bases). The germline V gene has CDR1 KGHDR and CDR2 SFDVKD. V lost 7 bases to trimming and J lost 5 bases, with 19 bases between them. This CDR3 has 15 residues. The CDR3 DNA reads TGTGCCACCAGGAAGGCTGGGGAGTCGTTTGAGACCCAGTACTTC. This encodes CATRKAGESFETQYF.

V is TRBV29-1 and J is TRBJ1-1; no definite D call. The V gene's germline CDR1 is SQVTM and CDR2 ANQGSEA. This CDR3 has 11 residues. This chain's CDR3 is CTFAPATEAFF. CDR3 bases: TGCACCTTTGCCCCCGCCACTGAAGCTTTCTTT.

Points on this clonotype: This could be a read error, since a much larger clone is one nucleotide away. The chain has TRBV2 and TRBJ1-2; D perhaps matches TRBD1 (6 bases). The CDR3 spans 13 residues. Per the germline V gene, CDR1 is SNHLY and CDR2 is FYNNEI. The CDR3 sequence is CASSDTGIYDYTF. DNA for the CDR3: TGTGCCAGCAGTGACACAGGGATCTATGACTACACCTTC.

The J gene is TRBJ2-3, the V gene TRBV29-1; tentative D call: TRBD1 (5 bases). Trimming left V 0 bases short and J 3 bases short, with 7 bases between. This CDR3 region has 13 residues. Germline-derived CDR1 and CDR2 are SQVTM and ANQGSEA. As DNA, the CDR3 is TGCAGCGTTGAAGACAGGGTAACAGATACGCAGTATTTT. Encoded protein: CSVEDRVTDTQYF.

This clonotype has only a few counts. CDR3 sequence: CAISEWGGLGGYTF. CDR3 nucleotide sequence: TGTGCCATCAGTGAGTGGGGAGGGCTCGGCGGCTACACCTTC. This chain uses TRBV10-3 with TRBJ1-2; D unresolved. V gave up 1 base and J gave up 8 bases, with 14 bases separating them. CDR1 ENHRY and CDR2 SYGVKD come from the germline V gene. The CDR3 has 14 amino acids.

This clonotype was seen many times. This chain joins TRBV28 and TRBJ2-7; D possibly matches TRBD1 or TRBD2 (5 bases each). The V gene's germline CDR1 is MDHEN and CDR2 SYDVKM. Trimming took 5 bases from V and 3 from J, leaving 14 bases between them. The length of the CDR3 is 14 residues. The CDR3 DNA sequence: TGTGCCAGCAGTGGGGACCCTCGGGACTACGAGCAGTACTTC. Translating it yields CASSGDPRDYEQYF.

This clonotype was seen only a few times. A junction end diverges from the germline sequence, so it may reflect a read error. The rearrangement uses TRBV5-1 and TRBJ2-2; 9 bases align to TRBD1. The CDR3 consists of 16 residues. Germline V lookup: CDR1 SGHRS, CDR2 YFSETQ. The CDR3 spells CASGLQGAVNTGELFF. The DNA of the CDR3 is TGCGCCAGCGGCTTACAGGGGGCGGTTAACACCGGGGAGCTGTTTTTT.

This clonotype was found a few times. V and J are TRBV19 and TRBJ1-5, with D maybe TRBD1 (6 bases). The germline V and J ends were trimmed by 9 bases and 1 base, with 16 bases remaining between them. Per the germline V gene, CDR1 is LNHDA and CDR2 is SQIVND (reference sequence). The CDR3 covers 15 residues. CDR3 region: CASRIGGSSNQPQHF. In nucleotides, the CDR3 is TGTGCCAGCCGCATAGGGGGGTCCAGCAATCAGCCCCAGCATTTT. The variable domain in full, completed from reference TRBV19 and TRBJ1-5, reads DGGITQSPKYLFRKEGQNVTLSCEQNLNHDAMYWYRQDPGQGLRLIYYSQIVNDFQKGDIAEGYSVSREKKESFPLTVTSAQKNPTAFYLCASRIGGSSNQPQHFGDGTRLSIL.

The chain uses TRBV7-8 and TRBJ1-5; no clear D gene. Germline CDR1 and CDR2: SGHVS and FQNEAQ. V was cut by 1 base and J by 0 bases, with 7 bases left in between. The CDR3 consists of 15 residues. Here the CDR3 DNA reads TGTGCCAGCAGCTTAGTTGAGTATAGCAATCAGCCCCAGCATTTT. Its translation: CASSLVEYSNQPQHF.

This clonotype was detected only a few times. V and J are TRBV18 and TRBJ1-2; 10 bases align to TRBD1. Per germline, CDR1 KGHSH and CDR2 LQKENI. V dropped 3 bases and J dropped 5; count of bases not matched to a gene: 6. The CDR3 totals 15 residues. This CDR3 is CASSPSGTGAYGYTF. The CDR3 coding sequence is TGTGCCAGCTCACCGTCCGGGACAGGGGCGTATGGCTACACCTTC.

The chain couples TRBV11-2 to TRBJ2-2; D is uncertain. This CDR3 spans 16 amino acids. Trimming left V 7 bases short and J 7 bases short, with 22 bases between. The germline V gene encodes CDR1 SGHAT and CDR2 FQNNGV. The CDR3 protein is CASILIGGKFGGELFF. CDR3 DNA sequence: TGTGCCAGCATCCTTATCGGTGGGAAGTTTGGCGGGGAGCTGTTTTTT.

The rearrangement links TRBV7-9 to TRBJ2-5, with 7 nucleotides matching TRBD2. The CDR3 extends over 16 amino acids. Per the germline V gene, CDR1 is SEHNR and CDR2 is FQNEAQ (reference sequence). After removal of 2 bases from V and 6 bases from J, the junction contained 12 bases not matched to a gene. The CDR3 region is CASSLLGAGVVKTQYF. The CDR3 DNA reads as TGTGCCAGCAGCTTATTGGGCGCGGGAGTTGTGAAGACCCAGTACTTC.

V gene TRBV19 combines with J gene TRBJ2-7; the match to TRBD1 covers 8 bases. Germline CDR1 LNHDA, CDR2 SQIVND (reference sequence). Trimming at V came to 4 bases and at J to 6 bases, leaving 8 bases not matched to a gene. The CDR3 is 14 amino acids. The CDR3 loop is CASSTRQGRREQYF. CDR3 DNA sequence: TGTGCCAGTAGTACCCGACAGGGGAGGCGCGAGCAGTACTTC.

The chain has TRBV7-8 and TRBJ2-2; TRBD2 is a possible D gene (5 bases). CDR1 is SGHVS, CDR2 FQNEAQ, per germline. Trimming took off 2 bases at V and 6 bases at J, with 7 bases between the two ends. This CDR3 contains 13 residues. The CDR3 nucleotides are TGTGCCAGCAGCTTAAACGGGGCCGGGGAGCTGTTTTTT. This encodes CASSLNGAGELFF.

This clonotype occurred many times. The CDR3 coding sequence is TGCAGCGTCACAGGCCCGACCGGTTATGGCTACACCTTC. Its translation is CSVTGPTGYGYTF. This chain joins TRBV29-1 and TRBJ1-2; a possible D gene is TRBD1 (5 bases). This CDR3 spans 13 amino acids. Trimming cost V 6 bases and J 5 bases, with 16 bases left between them. The V gene's germline CDR1 is SQVTM and CDR2 ANQGSEA.

The rearrangement uses TRBV29-1 and TRBJ2-5; TRBD1 matches at 9 bases. Germline V lookup: CDR1 SQVTM, CDR2 ANQGSEA. The length of the CDR3 is 13 residues. The J segment lost 2 bases and the V segment lost 7 bases, leaving 5 bases of the junction unmatched. The CDR3 here is CSARTGAQETQYF. The CDR3 nucleotides read TGCAGCGCGCGGACAGGGGCGCAAGAGACCCAGTACTTC.

The V gene is TRBV7-8, the J gene TRBJ2-5; 9 nucleotides agree with TRBD1. The CDR3 totals 16 residues. The V gene end was trimmed by 3 bases and the J gene end by 1 base; junction bases not matched to a gene: 6. Germline V lookup: CDR1 SGHVS, CDR2 FQNEAQ. The CDR3 region is CASSFRDRVPQETQYF. Written as DNA, the CDR3 is TGTGCCAGCAGCTTCAGGGACAGGGTACCCCAAGAGACCCAGTACTTC.

This clonotype was picked up many times. V is TRBV10-3 and J is TRBJ1-1; TRBD1 might be the D (5 bases). V dropped 3 bases and J dropped 2 bases, with 13 bases sitting between them. The CDR3 sequence is 15 residues long. Germline CDR1 ENHRY, CDR2 SYGVKD. Written as DNA, the CDR3 is TGTGCCATCAGTGACCCAGGGTTGGGAAACACTGAAGCTTTCTTT. This codes for CAISDPGLGNTEAFF.

This clonotype was seen only a few times. The rearrangement uses TRBV19 and TRBJ2-6; 8 nucleotides align to TRBD1. Germline loops: CDR1 LNHDA, CDR2 SQIVND (reference sequence). The CDR3 totals 16 residues. Trimming took 7 bases from V and 0 from J; bases not matched to a gene: 5. The CDR3 DNA reads as TGTGCCAGTATTGGACAGGGCCCCTCTGGGGCCAACGTCCTGACTTTC. Its protein is CASIGQGPSGANVLTF.

This clonotype has only a few counts. V gene TRBV6-6 combines with J gene TRBJ1-1; D may be TRBD1 (6 bases). CDR1 is MNHNY and CDR2 is SVGAGI in the germline V gene (reference sequence). There are 13 residues in the CDR3. V lost 6 bases to trimming and J lost 11 bases, with 19 bases between them. The CDR3 sequence is CASSFDDRLEAFF. The CDR3 DNA sequence: TGTGCCAGCAGCTTCGACGACAGGCTTGAGGCTTTCTTT.

The chain joins TRBV9 to TRBJ1-1, with a weak D call TRBD1 (5 bases). CDR3 length: 16 amino acids. V was cut by 4 bases and J by 0 bases, with 16 bases left in between. From germline, CDR1 is SGDLS and CDR2 YYNGEE. CDR3 bases: TGTGCCAGCAGCCAGCGGGGGGGACCACTGAACACTGAAGCTTTCTTT. The encoded protein is CASSQRGGPLNTEAFF.

Only one count was recorded for this clonotype. Since no conserved phenylalanine or tryptophan closes the CDR3, a read error is the likely cause. V usage is TRBV7-9 and J usage is TRBJ1-6, with TRBD1 matching over 9 bases. The CDR3 length is 18 residues. Per the germline V gene, CDR1 is SEHNR and CDR2 is FQNEAQ (reference sequence). V shed 1 base and J 7 bases; nucleotides not matched to a gene: 11. DNA for the CDR3: TGTGCCAGCAGCTTAGGCACCGGGGACAGGGTGGGGAATTCACCCCTCCACCTT. This gives the protein CASSLGTGDRVGNSPLHL.

The chain joins TRBV29-1 to TRBJ1-1, with D unclear. Deletions cut 3 bases from V and 1 base from J, with 6 bases between. This CDR3 spans 12 amino acids. In germline, CDR1 is SQVTM, CDR2 ANQGSEA. Written as DNA, the CDR3 is TGCAGCGTTGATCGGGGGAACACTGAAGCTTTCTTT. It translates to CSVDRGNTEAFF.

The chain recombines TRBV2 with TRBJ2-2; tentatively, D is TRBD2 (5 bases). Germline CDR1 is SNHLY and CDR2 is FYNNEI. V lost 10 bases, J lost 6 bases, and 12 bases lay in between. The CDR3 runs to 12 residues. The CDR3 here is CANTTGSGELFF. The DNA of the CDR3 is TGTGCCAACACTACGGGATCCGGGGAGCTGTTTTTT.

This clonotype was detected ten times or more. This chain connects TRBV24-1 to TRBJ2-5; D gene ambiguous. V lost 5 bases, J lost 0 bases, and 6 bases lay in between. Germline CDR1 reads KGHDR; CDR2 reads SFDVKD. The CDR3 covers 13 residues. CDR3 in amino acids: CATSGLYQETQYF. CDR3 bases: TGTGCCACCAGTGGATTGTACCAAGAGACCCAGTACTTC.

The V and J genes are TRBV29-1 and TRBJ1-2, with TRBD1 identical over 7 bases. Unmatched junction bases numbered 8, after V lost 4 bases and J lost 6 bases. CDR3 length: 13 residues. Germline V gives CDR1 SQVTM, CDR2 ANQGSEA. As DNA, the CDR3 is TGCAGCGTTGCCCCACAGGGGATCAATGGCTACACCTTC. Translating gives CSVAPQGINGYTF.